This is a list of T cell receptor beta chains from one sample in a study of cytomegalovirus exposure and HLA in healthy donors. Profiled with immunoSEQ multiplex PCR; TCRdb holds only in-frame clones, not every one. The data contain about 310,000 clones, approximately 86% of them singletons. Sequencing input: PBMCs. Source of these receptors: a young man in good health and CMV-seronegative. Both conserved end residues are part of each CDR3. The order of the fields is J gene, clone size, D gene, V gene, CDR3 protein, CDR3 DNA. A D gene is named only where the DNA matches it firmly. Size tells how often a clone was seen (once, few, many) or the class of an expanded clone, and some rows leave it out.

TRBJ2-7 | - | - | TRBV18 | CASSPGAYEQYF | TGTGCCAGCTCACCAGGAGCCTACGAGCAGTACTTC
TRBJ1-1 | - | TRBD1 | TRBV5-6 | CASRTGGRGMNTEAFF | TGTGCCAGCAGGACAGGGGGCAGGGGTATGAACACTGAAGCTTTCTTT
TRBJ1-2 | - | TRBD1 | TRBV6-1 | CASSEEFGTANYGYTF | TGTGCCAGCAGTGAAGAGTTTGGGACAGCAAACTATGGCTACACCTTC
TRBJ1-1 | - | - | TRBV11-2 | CASRQHGWAEAFF | TGTGCCAGCAGGCAGCACGGGTGGGCTGAAGCTTTCTTT
TRBJ1-1 | - | - | TRBV7-9 | CASSLARQLGGTEAFF | TGTGCCAGCAGCTTAGCTAGACAGCTGGGAGGGACTGAAGCTTTCTTT
TRBJ1-1 | - | - | TRBV7-9 | CASSLGTLEAFF | TGTGCCAGCAGCTTAGGGACACTTGAAGCTTTCTTT
TRBJ2-7 | few | - | TRBV19 | CASSSSRVSEQYF | TGTGCCAGTAGTTCTTCCAGGGTATCCGAGCAGTACTTC
TRBJ2-3 | once | TRBD2 | TRBV4-3 | CASSQDSKRGLGDTQYF | TGCGCCAGCAGCCAAGACTCTAAGCGGGGCCTAGGGGATACGCAGTATTTT
TRBJ1-2 | few | TRBD1 | TRBV19 | CASSMVGQGKHGYTF | TGTGCCAGTAGTATGGTGGGACAGGGCAAGCATGGCTACACCTTC
TRBJ2-1 | - | - | TRBV9 | CASSVYGGNEQFF | TGTGCCAGCAGCGTATATGGCGGCAATGAGCAGTTCTTC
TRBJ1-6 | - | TRBD1 | TRBV6-1 | CASSDTGQGNSPLHF | TGTGCCAGCAGTGACACGGGACAGGGGAATTCACCCCTCCACTTT
TRBJ2-5 | - | TRBD2 | TRBV4-1 | CASSQDPLEASGGAGGETQYF | TGCGCCAGCAGCCAAGATCCTTTGGAAGCTAGCGGGGGGGCTGGAGGGGAGACCCAGTACTTC
TRBJ1-1 | - | - | TRBV2 | CANPGHEGNAEAFF | TGTGCCAACCCGGGACATGAAGGAAACGCTGAAGCTTTCTTT
TRBJ1-1 | - | - | TRBV5-1 | CASSFQGLNTEAFF | TGCGCCAGCAGCTTCCAGGGCCTCAACACTGAAGCTTTCTTT
TRBJ2-1 | - | TRBD2 | TRBV4-3 | CASSREPTSGVEQFF | TGCGCCAGCAGCCGAGAGCCGACTAGCGGGGTTGAGCAGTTCTTC
TRBJ1-2 | - | - | TRBV7-2 | CASSLDVWAGRNYGYTF | TGTGCCAGCAGCTTAGACGTCTGGGCAGGCCGCAACTATGGCTACACCTTC
TRBJ1-1 | - | - | TRBV19 | CASSIGGGTEAFF | TGTGCCAGTAGTATAGGGGGAGGAACTGAAGCTTTCTTT
TRBJ1-1 | - | TRBD1 | TRBV5-4 | CASSLRTGTYKEAFF | TGTGCCAGCAGCTTGAGGACAGGGACCTATAAGGAAGCTTTCTTT
TRBJ1-3 | - | TRBD1 | TRBV5-1 | CASSSGGFGNTIYF | TGCGCCAGCAGCTCAGGGGGCTTCGGAAACACCATATATTTT
TRBJ1-1 | - | - | TRBV19 | CASSIGQAWNTEAFF | TGTGCCAGTAGTATAGGGCAGGCTTGGAACACTGAAGCTTTCTTT
TRBJ2-5 | - | - | TRBV5-1 | CASSLDRERGETQYF | TGCGCCAGCAGCTTGGATCGTGAGAGGGGGGAGACCCAGTACTTC
TRBJ1-3 | once | - | TRBV4-3 | CASSQDRGSSGNTIYF | TGCGCCAGCAGCCAAGATAGGGGCAGCTCTGGAAACACCATATATTTT
TRBJ1-4 | - | TRBD1 | TRBV6-6 | CASSYGQAIEKLFF | TGTGCCAGCAGTTACGGACAGGCCATCGAAAAACTGTTTTTT
TRBJ2-7 | - | - | TRBV29-1 | CRRTAPTYEQYF | TGCAGGCGGACAGCACCAACCTACGAGCAGTACTTC
TRBJ2-3 | once | TRBD1 | TRBV6-5 | CASSATGETDTQYF | TGTGCCAGCAGTGCGACAGGGGAGACAGATACGCAGTATTTT
TRBJ2-2 | - | TRBD2 | TRBV27 | CASSLSAGDMEAGELFF | TGTGCCAGCAGTTTATCGGCGGGGGATATGGAGGCCGGGGAGCTGTTTTTT
TRBJ1-1 | once | - | TRBV6-1 | CASSEAAGNTEAFF | TGTGCCAGCAGTGAAGCGGCGGGGAACACTGAAGCTTTCTTT
TRBJ1-4 | - | - | TRBV7-9 | CASSPGLVEKLFF | TGTGCCAGCAGCCCCGGTTTGGTTGAAAAACTGTTTTTT
TRBJ2-7 | - | - | TRBV5-1 | CASSLEAAGDEQYF | TGCGCCAGCAGCTTGGAGGCGGCAGGGGACGAGCAGTACTTC
TRBJ2-1 | few | TRBD2 | TRBV6-4 | CASSVLAGGPDEQFF | TGTGCCAGCAGTGTCCTAGCGGGGGGGCCAGATGAGCAGTTCTTC
TRBJ1-1 | - | TRBD1 | TRBV20-1 | CSARGTGLAFF | TGCAGTGCTAGAGGGACAGGGTTGGCTTTCTTT
TRBJ1-2 | few | TRBD1 | TRBV5-1 | CASSFTGTGNYGYTF | TGCGCCAGCAGCTTCACCGGGACAGGGAACTATGGCTACACCTTC
TRBJ1-5 | - | TRBD1 | TRBV6-5 | CASTAGRGRNQPQHF | TGTGCCAGCACCGCAGGCAGGGGGCGCAATCAGCCCCAGCATTTT
TRBJ2-1 | - | TRBD2 | TRBV27 | CASSSVTSGGVYEQFF | TGTGCCAGCAGTTCCGTGACTAGCGGGGGGGTCTATGAGCAGTTCTTC
TRBJ1-3 | once | TRBD1 | TRBV6-6 | CASAGGSGNTIYF | TGTGCCAGCGCAGGGGGCTCTGGAAACACCATATATTTT
TRBJ2-3 | - | - | TRBV2 | CASSWMAGGITDTQYF | TGTGCCAGCAGCTGGATGGCAGGGGGGATCACAGATACGCAGTATTTT
TRBJ2-7 | - | TRBD2 | TRBV7-2 | CASSRATSGGPYEQYF | TGTGCCAGCAGCCGAGCGACTAGCGGGGGACCCTACGAGCAGTACTTC
TRBJ1-2 | - | - | TRBV7-9 | CASSPTGGAVYGYTF | TGTGCCAGCAGCCCCACCGGGGGGGCTGTCTATGGCTACACCTTC
TRBJ2-7 | - | - | TRBV5-4 | CASSLGGGPSYEQYF | TGTGCCAGCAGCTTGGGCGGGGGCCCCTCCTACGAGCAGTACTTC
TRBJ2-7 | - | - | TRBV5-6 | CASSFRRPGSYEQYF | TGTGCCAGCAGCTTCCGACGGCCGGGATCCTACGAGCAGTACTTC
TRBJ2-7 | - | - | TRBV6-6 | CASSATSYEQYF | TGTGCCAGCAGTGCCACGAGCTACGAGCAGTACTTC
TRBJ1-5 | - | - | TRBV19 | CASSGWGLDQPQHF | TGTGCCAGTAGTGGTTGGGGCCTAGATCAGCCCCAGCATTTT
TRBJ1-6 | few | - | TRBV4-2 | CASSQGRGNSPLHF | TGTGCCAGCAGCCAAGGACGGGGGAATTCACCCCTCCACTTT
TRBJ2-7 | - | - | TRBV4-1 | CASSLRHRDYEQYF | TGCGCCAGCAGCCTACGGCACAGGGACTACGAGCAGTACTTC
TRBJ1-6 | - | - | TRBV19 | CASRDTPRRRNSPLHF | TGTGCCAGTCGGGACACCCCACGTCGTCGGAATTCACCCCTCCACTTT
TRBJ1-5 | - | - | TRBV5-6 | CASSLYSNQPQHF | TGTGCCAGCAGCCTGTATAGCAATCAGCCCCAGCATTTT
TRBJ2-7 | - | TRBD2 | TRBV28 | CASSLGGGEQYF | TGTGCCAGCAGTCTCGGGGGGGGTGAGCAGTACTTC
TRBJ2-3 | - | - | TRBV30 | CAWSAAGPDTQYF | TGTGCCTGGAGTGCTGCGGGGCCAGATACGCAGTATTTT
TRBJ2-1 | - | TRBD2 | TRBV5-4 | CASTLAGRRDNEQFF | TGTGCCAGCACCCTAGCGGGGCGACGGGACAATGAGCAGTTCTTC
TRBJ1-5 | - | TRBD1 | TRBV6-1 | CASSVGTANQPQHF | TGTGCCAGCAGTGTAGGGACAGCTAATCAGCCCCAGCATTTT
TRBJ1-2 | - | - | TRBV6-1 | CASNPQGAAGYTF | TGTGCCAGCAATCCACAGGGAGCCGCTGGCTACACCTTC
TRBJ2-3 | once | - | TRBV6-5 | CASSYGRSATQYF | TGTGCCAGCAGTTACGGGCGATCCGCTACGCAGTATTTT
TRBJ1-1 | - | TRBD1 | TRBV19 | CASSPGQVMNTEAFF | TGTGCCAGTAGTCCGGGACAGGTAATGAACACTGAAGCTTTCTTT
TRBJ2-7 | few | - | TRBV7-9 | CASSPRGQTYEQYF | TGTGCCAGCAGCCCGAGGGGACAAACCTACGAGCAGTACTTC
TRBJ2-3 | - | - | TRBV27 | CASSLSNGITDTQYF | TGTGCCAGCAGTTTATCGAACGGTATAACAGATACGCAGTATTTT